The T cell receptor (beta chain) described here comes from a study of sequential checkpoint blockade in melanoma. Study-wide context: Arm A got nivolumab then ipilimumab; arm B the reverse, 1:1. Maintenance nivolumab came after either treatment sequence.

Germline CDR1 and CDR2: MNHEY and SMNVEV (reference sequence). The V gene end was trimmed by 5 bases and the J gene end by 6 bases; junction bases not matched to a gene: 5. This CDR3 has 14 residues. Using immunoSEQ multiplex PCR, the repertoire was profiled, and TCRdb retains in-frame clones only, with some absent. The sample carries around 18,000 clones, around four fifths recorded once. Documented treatment: randomized to nivolumab then ipilimumab (arm A) or the reverse (arm B). None of the patients previously received DNA-damaging chemotherapy. Live CD3+CD8+ CD19− CD56− cells were sorted from PBMCs.

The chain combines TRBV27 with TRBJ1-4; TRBD1 aligns across 8 bases. The sample was CD8+ T cells sorted from blood (inferred from file names), taken from a patient given nivolumab and ipilimumab in sequence. The clonotype originates from a human donor with melanoma. The CDR3: CASSPQGDYEKLFF. CDR3 DNA sequence: TGTGCCAGCAGTCCACAGGGGGATTATGAAAAACTGTTTTTT. The complete variable domain, with remaining parts taken from reference TRBV27 and TRBJ1-4, reads EAQVTQNPRYLITVTGKKLTVTCSQNMNHEYMSWYRQDPGLGLRQIYYSMNVEVTDKGDVPEGYKVSRKEKRNFPLILESPSPNQTSLYFCASSPQGDYEKLFFGSGTQLSVL.